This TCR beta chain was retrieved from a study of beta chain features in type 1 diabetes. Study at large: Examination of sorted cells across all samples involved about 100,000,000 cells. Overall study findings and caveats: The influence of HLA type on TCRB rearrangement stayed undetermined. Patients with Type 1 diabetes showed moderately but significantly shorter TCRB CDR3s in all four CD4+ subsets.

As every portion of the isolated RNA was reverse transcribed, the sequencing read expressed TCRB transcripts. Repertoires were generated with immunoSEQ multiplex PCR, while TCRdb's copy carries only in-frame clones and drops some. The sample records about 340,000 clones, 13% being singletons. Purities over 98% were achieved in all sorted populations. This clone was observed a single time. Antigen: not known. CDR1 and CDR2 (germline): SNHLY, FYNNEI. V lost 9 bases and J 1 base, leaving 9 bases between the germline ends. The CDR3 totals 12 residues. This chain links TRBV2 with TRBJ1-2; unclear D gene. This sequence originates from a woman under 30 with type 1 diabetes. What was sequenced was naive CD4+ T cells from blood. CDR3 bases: TGTGCCAGTGAGGCATATAACTATGGCTACACCTTC. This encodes CASEAYNYGYTF.